The T cell receptor beta chain under discussion was sequenced for a study of human T cells and chemical hapten exposure. This clonotype was seen many times. The CDR3 extends over 16 amino acids. V was clipped by 5 bases and J by 3 bases; unmatched bases: 7. In germline, CDR1 is MDHEN, CDR2 SYDVKM. The time point is: patch test 1, 2 weeks after DPC sensitization. Treatment given: therapeutic diphenylcyclopropenone sensitization with weekly scalp DPC. In the source study's methods: There were a median of around 100,000 TCRs per sample, with a range from roughly 20,000 to 750,000. TCRdb passed the RACE reads through MiXCR, listing each CDR3 protein once. TCRdb's processing, not the study's, gives the V and J calls here. This sample has 300,000 to 450,000 distinct CDR3 sequences, with 4.8% found just once.

The material sequenced was whole blood, taken in connection with sensitization to the hapten diphenylcyclopropenone (DPC). The receptor's source is a woman between 50 and 59 years old with alopecia areata. Some clones in this sample may be carry-over from other donors' samples. This chain joins TRBV28 and TRBJ2-7; 13 nucleotides match TRBD2. This CDR3 reads CASSTRTSGGFYEQYF. CDR3 sequence (DNA): TGTGCCAGCAGTACACGGACTAGCGGGGGATTCTACGAGCAGTACTTC.